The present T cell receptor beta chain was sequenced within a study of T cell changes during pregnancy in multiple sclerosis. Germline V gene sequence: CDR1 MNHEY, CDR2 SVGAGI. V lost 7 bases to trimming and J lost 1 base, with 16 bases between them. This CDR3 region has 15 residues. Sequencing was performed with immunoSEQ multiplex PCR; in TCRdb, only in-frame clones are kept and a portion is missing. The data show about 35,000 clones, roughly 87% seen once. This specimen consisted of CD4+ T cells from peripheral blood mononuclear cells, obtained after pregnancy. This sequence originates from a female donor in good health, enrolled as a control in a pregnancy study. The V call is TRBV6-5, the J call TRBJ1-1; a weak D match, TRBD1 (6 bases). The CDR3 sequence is CASNRGGQANTEAFF. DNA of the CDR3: TGTGCCAGCAACCGGGGGGGACAAGCGAACACTGAAGCTTTCTTT.